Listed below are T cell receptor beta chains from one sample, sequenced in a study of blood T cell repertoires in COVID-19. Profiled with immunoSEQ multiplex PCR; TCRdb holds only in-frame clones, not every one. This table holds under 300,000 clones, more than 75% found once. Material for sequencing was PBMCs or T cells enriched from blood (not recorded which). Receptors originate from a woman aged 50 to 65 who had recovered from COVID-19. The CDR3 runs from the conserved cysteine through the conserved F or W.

CASSPSTGRTGAYEQYF 17 TRBJ2-7 TRBV18
CASSLRDRPNYGYTF 15 TRBJ1-2 TRBV27
CASSLSGDSPLHF 13 TRBJ1-6 TRBV12-3/TRBV12-4
CASSLIPRLAGPYNEQFF 18 TRBJ2-1 TRBV28
CASSQKGDRSGTRGHNEQFF 20 TRBJ2-1 TRBV10-1
CASSSGQNQPQHF 13 TRBJ1-5 TRBV7-2
CARSLARQGRNTEAFF 16 TRBJ1-1 TRBV5-3
CASSFTGPNYGYTF 14 TRBJ1-2 TRBV28
CASSLWGDAFF 11 TRBJ1-1 TRBV5-8
CASSHDRVNEQFF 13 TRBJ2-1 TRBV5-6
CASSRGLAAGGDTQYF 16 TRBJ2-3 TRBV18
CASSPGTDTGELFF 14 TRBJ2-2 TRBV7-9
CASSFGSGSYNEQFF 15 TRBJ2-1 TRBV5-6
CASSEGGTLRSGNTIYF 17 TRBJ1-3 TRBV2
CASSLLDPSLRELFF 15 TRBJ2-2 TRBV18
CASSAGAGYTEAFF 14 TRBJ1-1 TRBV5-5
CAVGVSGEKLFF 12 TRBJ1-4 TRBV10-3
CASMGRDRIDGYTF 14 TRBJ1-2 TRBV7-9
CASQGGGRNTEAFF 14 TRBJ1-1 TRBV10-3
CAWSVAWREQPQHF 14 TRBJ1-5 TRBV30
CASSFGSRRSNEQFF 15 TRBJ2-1 TRBV13
CASSLAGQPRTDGYTF 16 TRBJ1-2 TRBV5-1
CASRSGTGVGETQYF 15 TRBJ2-5 TRBV28
CASCSGTSGMGGELFF 16 TRBJ2-2 TRBV3-1/TRBV3-2
CASSPLLEAQHF 12 TRBJ1-5 TRBV19
CASSIGGGSRDTQYF 15 TRBJ2-3 TRBV19
CASSDGRGDTDTQYF 15 TRBJ2-3 TRBV6-4
CSAISGVGYTF 11 TRBJ1-2 TRBV20-1
CASSYTNPSYNEQFF 15 TRBJ2-1 TRBV5-1
CASSFGGPGYGYTF 14 TRBJ1-2 TRBV5-1
CAWSVGGTDTQYF 13 TRBJ2-3 TRBV30
CSVASYRGYTF 11 TRBJ1-2 TRBV29-1
CASSQDGTGVGNTIYF 16 TRBJ1-3 TRBV4-3
CASSSFSNQPQHF 13 TRBJ1-5 TRBV7-2
CASSQDVKGGKTPSYEQYF 19 TRBJ2-7 TRBV4-2
CASSLISGRHTDTQYF 16 TRBJ2-3 TRBV7-9
CASNLGGSNVYNEQFF 16 TRBJ2-1 TRBV28
CASSRDSSEQFF 12 TRBJ2-1 TRBV12-3/TRBV12-4
CASSGLAGGRYEQFF 15 TRBJ2-1 TRBV19
CASSGRTSGSGNEQFF 16 TRBJ2-1 TRBV25-1
CASSPQGYMNTEAFF 15 TRBJ1-1 TRBV18
CASSPGGQGSGELFF 15 TRBJ2-2 TRBV5-1